The clone carrying this T cell receptor (beta chain) was observed at least ten times. This entry comes from a study of regulatory T cells in long-lasting Graves disease. The CDR3 consists of 12 residues. The V and J ends lost 0 bases and 6 bases respectively, with 9 bases between them. From germline, CDR1 is DFQATT and CDR2 SNEGSKA (reference sequence). Time point reported: newly diagnosed GD, antithyroid drugs for less than 3 months. The TCR library was prepared using RNA isolated from PBMCs. Arm-PCR of CDR3 regions and iRepertoire HTBI primers were the basis on which TCR beta libraries were built. TCRdb re-called the multiplex PCR reads with MiXCR, one entry per CDR3 protein. Among 200,000 to 250,000 distinct CDR3 sequences listed, approximately 16% were seen once.

The source material was peripheral blood mononuclear cells (PBMCs), sampled at new diagnosis, from a patient treated with antithyroid drugs. The V call is TRBV20-1, the J call TRBJ2-7; D call uncertain. This receptor was identified in a female donor with Graves disease. CDR3 sequence reads: CSARDLGSEQYF. Here the CDR3 DNA reads TGCAGTGCTAGAGATTTAGGGTCCGAGCAGTACTTC.